This TCR beta chain comes out of a study of T cells in Graves' hyperthyroidism and ophthalmopathy (dated by TCRdb to about 2019). Background for the entire study: Peripheral blood was sampled at the time of initial diagnosis, prior to any treatment. TCR V-J signatures able to tell the groups apart were searched for in a discovery cohort of 90 to 100 patients, of whom about 40 had Graves' ophthalmopathy and roughly 57 had stable Graves' hyperthyroidism. Prospective prediction of ophthalmopathy was tested in an independent validation cohort consisting of 18 to 20 hyperthyroidism patients and over 15 patients who later progressed to ophthalmopathy. For training and testing, the roughly 93 patients in the discovery cohort were randomly divided in a 7:3 ratio. In addition, the study compared T-cell repertoires in thyroid tissue and in blood from six Graves' hyperthyroidism patients. After blood sampling, hyperthyroidism patients were treated with methimazole at a starting dose of 30 mg daily, and ophthalmopathy patients were treated with high-dose intravenous methylprednisolone. TCR Vbeta CDR3 sequencing of some 140 peripheral blood samples (roughly 41 ophthalmopathy, 70 to 85 hyperthyroidism and 17 progressor patients) is reported in the paper. Beyond this particular receptor, the publication reports: A 13 V-J signature model separated ophthalmopathy from stable hyperthyroidism, with approximately 86% sensitivity and roughly 82% specificity in cross-validation and 80%/75% in testing. In validation, progression to ophthalmopathy was predicted by the model with 70.59% sensitivity and about 72% specificity, a median of about 6.4 months before onset. Most expanded thyroid clonotypes (frequency above 0.001) were also detected in blood, a finding suggesting that blood repertoires may reflect thyroid immune responses. Sample size was not statistically predetermined, and investigators were not blinded to group allocation.

The germline V gene yields LGHNA for CDR1 and YSLEER for CDR2. Counted from cysteine to phenylalanine, this CDR3 has 16 amino acids. CDR3 DNA only is kept here, 48 bases in frame from base 1. V has 4 bases trimmed and J has 10 bases trimmed; junction bases matching no gene number 12. Turning to this clonotype: Its binding antigen is unknown. The sample holds no much larger clone one base away, and base qualities are not on file.

Graves' hyperthyroidism was defined as stable when no progression to ophthalmopathy occurred over 18 months of follow-up. Hyperthyroidism patients were newly diagnosed, with disease duration under 2 months, and aged 18 to 65 years. The study excluded patients with uncontrolled infections, other autoimmune diseases, pregnancy or lactation. Diagnoses relied on clinical symptoms, serum thyroxine and TRAb, thyroid ultrasound and orbital computed tomography. PBMCs were separated from 7.5 to 10 ml of fresh peripheral blood using Ficoll-Paque density gradient centrifugation. Total RNA was extracted using Trizol reagent, and RNA quality was assessed on an Agilent 2100 Bioanalyzer. The TCR beta CDR3 regions were amplified from RNA transcripts. The first round of RT-PCR for the TCR CDR3 was performed with the HTBI primer set and the Qiagen OneStep RT-PCR kit. The libraries were constructed in a second round of multiplex PCR and then size-selected and purified. Paired-end sequencing of the libraries was performed with 100 bp reads on an Illumina HiSeq2000. In the authors' own workflow: SOAPnuke was used to process the raw data, removing reads that contained adapters or uncalled bases, had a mean Phred below 15, or lacked an exact match to the constant primer or identifier. High-quality paired reads were merged using COPE v1.2.5, and each unique nucleotide sequence was defined as a clonotype. MiTCR v1.1 was used to align the clonotypes against IMGT TRBV, TRBD and TRBJ reference segments. Analysis was restricted to V-J combinations with a frequency above 0.0001, which covered approximately 99% of repertoires. The TCS score was defined as F50 (clonal expansion) divided by E x V (chaos), with BLOSUM62-based TCRdist calculated between CDR3 peptides within each V-J. Welch's t-statistics and random forest reduced around 550 V-J features to 13, which were used in a naive Bayes classifier (R e1071). TCRdb reworked the public reads: Q25 trimming with fastp, MiXCR clone assembly, productive beta chains retained. Identical CDR3 proteins give one entry, which carries the most common genes and DNA. TCRdb's processing, not the study's, gives the V and J calls here. For this sample the table gives hundreds of thousands of distinct CDR3 sequences, of which approximately 15% were detected only once. The top ten clonotypes cover roughly 10% of the sample.

The TCR was taken from a woman between 18 and 29 years old with Graves' hyperthyroidism. The sample comprised blood. The sequence is built from TRBV4-3 and TRBJ2-2, and 10 junctional nucleotides match TRBD2. The CDR3 in this case is CASSRRASGSKEELFF. The DNA reads TGCGCCAGCAGCCGACGAGCTAGCGGGAGCAAAGAGGAGCTGTTTTTT.